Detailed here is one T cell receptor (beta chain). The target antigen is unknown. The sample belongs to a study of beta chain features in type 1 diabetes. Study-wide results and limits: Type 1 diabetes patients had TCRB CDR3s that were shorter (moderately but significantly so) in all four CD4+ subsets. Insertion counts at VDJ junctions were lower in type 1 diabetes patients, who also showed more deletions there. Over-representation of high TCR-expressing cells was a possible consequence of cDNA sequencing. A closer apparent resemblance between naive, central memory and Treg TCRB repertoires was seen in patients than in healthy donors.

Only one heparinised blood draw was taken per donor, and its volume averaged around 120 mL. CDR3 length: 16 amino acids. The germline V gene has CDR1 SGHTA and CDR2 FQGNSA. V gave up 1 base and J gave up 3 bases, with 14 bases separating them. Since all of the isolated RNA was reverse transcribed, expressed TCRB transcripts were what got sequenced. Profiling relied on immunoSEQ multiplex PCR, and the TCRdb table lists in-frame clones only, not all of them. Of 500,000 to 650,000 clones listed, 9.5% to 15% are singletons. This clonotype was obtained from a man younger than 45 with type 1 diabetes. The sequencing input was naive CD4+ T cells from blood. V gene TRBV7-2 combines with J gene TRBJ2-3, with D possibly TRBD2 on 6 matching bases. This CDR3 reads CASSLERAGTTDTQYF. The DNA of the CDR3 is TGTGCCAGCAGCTTAGAAAGGGCGGGGACTACAGATACGCAGTATTTT. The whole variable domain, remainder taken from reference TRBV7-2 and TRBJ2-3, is GAGVSQSPSNKVTEKGKDVELRCDPISGHTALYWYRQSLGQGLEFLIYFQGNSAPDKSGLPSDRFSAERTGGSVSTLTIQRTQQEDSAVYLCASSLERAGTTDTQYFGPGTRLTVL.